The table lists the clone carrying this T cell receptor beta chain with many counts. Its specificity is not known. Construction of the TCRbeta library involved unique molecular identifiers. Each CDR3 protein is one row after TCRdb ran MiXCR on the PCR reads. Here the sample spans hundreds of thousands of distinct CDR3 sequences, 10% to 15% being singletons. The data belong to a study of T-cell reconstitution after alpha-beta-depleted transplantation in children. Whole-study results and caveats: Where some patients showed high TCRbeta diversity at day 60, it came from recipient T cells and thymic progenitors that had survived. Alpha-beta T cells present about two months after transplant were reported to originate from several hundred expanded graft clones. From newly produced T cells came most of the T-cell counts and diversity one year after transplant.

Germline V gives CDR1 WSHSY, CDR2 SAAADI. This CDR3 comprises 17 residues. The germline V and J ends were trimmed by 0 bases and 4 bases, with 18 bases remaining between them. Sequencing was performed on PBMCs, taken before TCRalphabeta/CD19-depleted stem cell transplant. This chain links TRBV10-2 with TRBJ1-1; D call uncertain. The receptor was derived from a girl aged 2 to 10 with congenital amegakaryocytic thrombocytopenia, due to receive a stem cell transplant. CDR3 sequence (DNA): TGCGCCAGCAGTGAGTCGGATCCCCGGGCTGTTAGCACTGAAGCTTTCTTT. Translating it yields CASSESDPRAVSTEAFF.